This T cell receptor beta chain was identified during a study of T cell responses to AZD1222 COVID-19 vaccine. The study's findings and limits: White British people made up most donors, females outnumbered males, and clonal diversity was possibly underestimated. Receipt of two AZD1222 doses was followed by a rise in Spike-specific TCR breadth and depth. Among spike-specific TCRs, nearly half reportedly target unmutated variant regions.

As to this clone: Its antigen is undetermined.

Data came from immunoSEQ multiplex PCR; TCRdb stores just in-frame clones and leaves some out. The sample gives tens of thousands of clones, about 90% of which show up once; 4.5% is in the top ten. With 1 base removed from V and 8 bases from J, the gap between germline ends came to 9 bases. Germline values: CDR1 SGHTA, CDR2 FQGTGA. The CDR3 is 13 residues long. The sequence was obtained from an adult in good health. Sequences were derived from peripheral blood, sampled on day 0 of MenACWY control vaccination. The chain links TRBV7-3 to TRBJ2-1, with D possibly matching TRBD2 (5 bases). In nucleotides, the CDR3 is TGTGCCAGCAGCTTAAGAGGGCTCGATGAGCAGTTCTTC. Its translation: CASSLRGLDEQFF.